Following are 10 T cell receptor beta chains from one sample sequenced in a study of blood T cell repertoires in COVID-19 (TCRdb year 2020). Library method: the immunoSEQ multiplex PCR assay. In TCRdb, the immuneACCESS table is reduced to in-frame sequences with V and J assigned. These tables do not hold every clone; where another copy was compared, an unresolved V gene accounts for under half, and the others remain unexplained. Present in this sample are 280,000 or so clones, more than 70% of which were seen just once. The ten largest clonotypes hold roughly 6.9% of the sample. Sequences were obtained from peripheral blood. These receptors originate from a woman aged 30 to 39 who had recovered from COVID-19.

The chain links TRBV5-1 to TRBJ2-5; maybe TRBD1 (5 bases). The length of the CDR3 is 13 residues. Germline V gene data show CDR1 as SGHRS and CDR2 as YFSETQ. Trimming stripped 0 bases from V and 5 bases from J, with 8 bases between. The CDR3 is CASSLGGAETQYF. The CDR3 region has the DNA TGCGCCAGCAGCTTGGGTGGGGCTGAGACCCAGTACTTC.

The rearrangement links TRBV11-1 to TRBJ1-1, with D unresolved. With 5 bases removed from V and 1 base from J, the gap between germline ends came to 8 bases. Germline CDR1 is SGHAT and CDR2 is FQDESV (reference sequence). This CDR3 is 13 amino acids long. CDR3 amino acids: CASSGRGNTEAFF. As DNA, the CDR3 is TGTGCCAGCAGCGGCCGGGGGAACACTGAAGCTTTCTTT.

This chain links TRBV29-1 with TRBJ1-2, with 8 positions matching TRBD1. Germline V gene sequence: CDR1 SQVTM, CDR2 ANQGSEA. The CDR3 runs to 14 residues. J was trimmed by 5 bases and V by 5 bases; bases with no gene match: 10. CDR3 loop: CSVRAGQGDYGYTF. DNA for the CDR3: TGCAGCGTTAGAGCCGGACAGGGAGATTATGGCTACACCTTC.

This chain links TRBV3-1 (or the pseudogene TRBV3-2) with TRBJ1-1; D is perhaps TRBD1 (5 bases). The CDR3 contains 14 residues. The V end lost 2 bases, the J end lost 3 bases, and 10 bases lay between the germline ends. Germline CDR1 and CDR2: LGHDT and YNNKEL (reference sequence). DNA of the CDR3: TGTGCCAGCAGCCAAAGGGGTCTTGACACTGAAGCTTTCTTT. It specifies CASSQRGLDTEAFF.

The chain is built from TRBV19 and TRBJ1-1; TRBD1 agrees at 8 bases. V lost 2 bases and J lost 3; bases outside the gene matches: 8. The CDR3 has 16 amino acids. Looked up from germline, CDR1 is LNHDA and CDR2 is SQIVND (reference sequence). The CDR3 coding sequence is TGTGCCAGTAGTATAAACAGGGGGAGGAGGGACACTGAAGCTTTCTTT. It encodes CASSINRGRRDTEAFF.

This clone was seen only a few times. The chain has TRBV5-5 and TRBJ1-3; TRBD1 is a possible D gene (6 bases). Trimming left V 1 base short and J 0 bases short, with 14 bases between. Germline V CDR1 and CDR2: SGHKS, YYEKEE (reference sequence). The CDR3 consists of 17 residues. The CDR3 region is CASSLNDRRYSGNTIYF. Here the CDR3 DNA reads TGTGCCAGCAGCTTGAACGACAGGCGATACTCTGGAAACACCATATATTTT.

The V call is TRBV5-1, the J call TRBJ2-3, with 7 bases identical to TRBD1. Trimming took 0 bases from V and 4 from J; bases not matched to a gene: 8. The germline V gene has CDR1 SGHRS and CDR2 YFSETQ. The CDR3 totals 16 residues. The CDR3 sequence is CASSLAGGLVADTQYF. The CDR3 DNA sequence: TGCGCCAGCAGCTTGGCAGGGGGTCTTGTAGCAGATACGCAGTATTTT.

The V gene is TRBV21-1, the J gene TRBJ1-3; the table's TRBD1 call for D was not verified on the DNA. TRBV21-1 is reported as a pseudogene. This CDR3 contains 16 residues. The CDR3 nucleotides read TGTGCCAGCAGCTCGCGACAGGGGGCGAGAGGAAACACCATATATTTT. It yields the protein CASSSRQGARGNTIYF.

The chain joins TRBV28 to TRBJ2-7, with a tentative D call TRBD1 (5 bases). Trimming left V 10 bases short and J 4 bases short, with 17 bases between. The CDR3 sequence is 13 residues long. Germline-derived CDR1 and CDR2 are MDHEN and SYDVKM. The CDR3 loop is CATIEQGTYEQYF. The DNA of the CDR3 is TGTGCCACAATAGAGCAGGGTACGTACGAGCAGTACTTC.

The chain combines TRBV7-9 with TRBJ1-2, with D perhaps matching TRBD1 (6 bases). Germline lookup yields CDR1 SEHNR and CDR2 FQNEAQ (reference sequence). The CDR3 is 14 residues long. Trimming cost V 3 bases and J 4 bases, with 12 bases left between them. CDR3 in amino acids: CASSFTGRGYGYTF. The CDR3, as DNA: TGTGCCAGCAGCTTTACAGGGAGGGGCTATGGCTACACCTTC.